A single T cell receptor (beta chain) is shown here with its context. The sample originates from a study of spatial heterogeneity in lung cancer. TCRdb redid the calling of the 5' RACE reads with MiXCR, one entry per CDR3 protein. The sample records around 41,000 distinct CDR3 sequences, about 23% being singletons. The sample's time point: blood at routine non-recurrence follow-up after resection. TCRs were sequenced from unsorted whole RNA of tumor, nontumor lung or PBMC. The germline CDR1 and CDR2 sequences are MGHRA and YSYEKL. V was clipped by 5 bases and J by 2 bases, with 10 bases between them. There are 14 residues in the CDR3.

The TCR was taken from a female donor with early-stage non-small cell lung cancer. The sample consisted of PBMCs, taken at follow-up. The chain is built from TRBV4-1 and TRBJ1-5; D is uncertain. The CDR3 loop reads CASSSRARNQPQHF. In DNA, the CDR3 is TGCGCCAGCAGCTCCCGGGCCCGCAATCAGCCCCAGCATTTT.